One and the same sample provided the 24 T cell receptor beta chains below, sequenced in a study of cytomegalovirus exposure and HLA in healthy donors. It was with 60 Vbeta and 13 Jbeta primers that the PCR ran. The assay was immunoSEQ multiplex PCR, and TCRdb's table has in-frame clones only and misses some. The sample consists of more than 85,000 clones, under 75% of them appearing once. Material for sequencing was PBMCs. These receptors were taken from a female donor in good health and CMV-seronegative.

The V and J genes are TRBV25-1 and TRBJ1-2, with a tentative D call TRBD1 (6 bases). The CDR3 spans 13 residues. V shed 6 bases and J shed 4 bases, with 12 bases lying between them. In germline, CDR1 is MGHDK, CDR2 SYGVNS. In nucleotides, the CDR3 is TGTGCCAGCAGCGAGGGGGGGACCTATGGCTACACCTTC. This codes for CASSEGGTYGYTF.

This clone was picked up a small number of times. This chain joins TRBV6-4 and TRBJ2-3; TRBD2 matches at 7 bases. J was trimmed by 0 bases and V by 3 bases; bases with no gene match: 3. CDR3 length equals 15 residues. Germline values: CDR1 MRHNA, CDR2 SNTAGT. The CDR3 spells CASSEGAGSTDTQYF. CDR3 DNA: TGTGCCAGCAGTGAGGGAGCGGGGAGCACAGATACGCAGTATTTT.

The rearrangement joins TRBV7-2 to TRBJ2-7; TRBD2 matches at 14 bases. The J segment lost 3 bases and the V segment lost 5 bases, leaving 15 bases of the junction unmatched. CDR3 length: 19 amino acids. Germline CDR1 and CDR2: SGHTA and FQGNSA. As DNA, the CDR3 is TGTGCCAGCAGCCTACGACTAGCGGGAGGGGGTTTGCGGATCTACGAGCAGTACTTC. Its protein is CASSLRLAGGGLRIYEQYF.

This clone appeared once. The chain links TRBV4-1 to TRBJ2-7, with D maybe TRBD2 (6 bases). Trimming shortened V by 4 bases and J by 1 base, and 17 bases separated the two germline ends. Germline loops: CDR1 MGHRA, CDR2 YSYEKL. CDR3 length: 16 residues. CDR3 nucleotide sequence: TGCGCCAGCAGCCCCGCGTCGGCTAGCGTGTCCTACGAGCAGTACTTC. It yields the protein CASSPASASVSYEQYF.

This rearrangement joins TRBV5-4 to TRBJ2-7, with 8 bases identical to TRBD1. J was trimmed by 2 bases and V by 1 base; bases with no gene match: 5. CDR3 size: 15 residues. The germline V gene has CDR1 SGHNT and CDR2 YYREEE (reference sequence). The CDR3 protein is CASSLTAGGAYEQYF. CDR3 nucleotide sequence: TGTGCCAGCAGCTTGACCGCAGGGGGCGCCTACGAGCAGTACTTC.

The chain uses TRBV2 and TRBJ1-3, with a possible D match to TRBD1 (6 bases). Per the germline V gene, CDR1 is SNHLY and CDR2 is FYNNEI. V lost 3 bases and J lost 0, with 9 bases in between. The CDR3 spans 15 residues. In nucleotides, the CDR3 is TGTGCCAGCAGTGACGACAGGTACTCTGGAAACACCATATATTTT. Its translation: CASSDDRYSGNTIYF.

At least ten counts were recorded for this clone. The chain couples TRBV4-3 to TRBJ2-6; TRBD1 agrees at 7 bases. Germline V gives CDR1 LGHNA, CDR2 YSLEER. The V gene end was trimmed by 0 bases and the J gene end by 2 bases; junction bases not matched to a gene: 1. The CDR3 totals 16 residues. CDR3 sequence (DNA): TGCGCCAGCAGCCAAGATCAGGGGGCTGGGGCCAACGTCCTGACTTTC. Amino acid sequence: CASSQDQGAGANVLTF.

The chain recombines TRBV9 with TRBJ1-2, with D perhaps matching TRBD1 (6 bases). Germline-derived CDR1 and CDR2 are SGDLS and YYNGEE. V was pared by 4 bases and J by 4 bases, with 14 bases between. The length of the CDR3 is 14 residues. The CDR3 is CASSPPTGIYGYTF. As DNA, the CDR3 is TGTGCCAGCAGCCCACCGACAGGCATCTATGGCTACACCTTC.

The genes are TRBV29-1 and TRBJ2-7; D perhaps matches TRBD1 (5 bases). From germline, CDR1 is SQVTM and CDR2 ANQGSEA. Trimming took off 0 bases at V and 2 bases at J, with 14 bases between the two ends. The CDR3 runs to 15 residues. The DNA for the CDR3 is TGCAGCGTTGAAGAAAGAGGCAGGGCACCCTACGAGCAGTACTTC. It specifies CSVEERGRAPYEQYF.

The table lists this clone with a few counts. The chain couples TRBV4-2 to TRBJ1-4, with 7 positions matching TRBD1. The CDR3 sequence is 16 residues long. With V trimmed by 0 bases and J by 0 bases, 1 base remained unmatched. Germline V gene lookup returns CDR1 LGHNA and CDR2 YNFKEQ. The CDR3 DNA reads TGTGCCAGCAGCCAAGAAGGGACAGCAACTAATGAAAAACTGTTTTTT. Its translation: CASSQEGTATNEKLFF.

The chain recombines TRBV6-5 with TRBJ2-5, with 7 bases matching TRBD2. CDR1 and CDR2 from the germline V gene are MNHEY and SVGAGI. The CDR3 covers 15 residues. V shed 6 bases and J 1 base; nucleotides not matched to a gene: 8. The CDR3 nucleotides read TGTGCCAGCAGCAGGGAGGGCGGGCGCCAAGAGACCCAGTACTTC. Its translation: CASSREGGRQETQYF.

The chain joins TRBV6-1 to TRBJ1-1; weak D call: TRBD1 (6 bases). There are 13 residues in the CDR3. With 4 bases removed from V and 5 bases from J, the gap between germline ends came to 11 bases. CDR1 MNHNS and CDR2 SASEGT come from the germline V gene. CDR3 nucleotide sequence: TGTGCCAGCAGTGTTACAGGGTGGACTGAAGCTTTCTTT. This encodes CASSVTGWTEAFF.

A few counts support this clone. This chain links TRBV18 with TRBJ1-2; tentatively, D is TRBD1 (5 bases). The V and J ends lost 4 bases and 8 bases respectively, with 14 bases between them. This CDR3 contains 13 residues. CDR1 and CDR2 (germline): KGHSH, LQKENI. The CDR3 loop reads CASSLQGGEGYTF. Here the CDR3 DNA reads TGTGCCAGCTCACTGCAGGGAGGGGAAGGCTACACCTTC.

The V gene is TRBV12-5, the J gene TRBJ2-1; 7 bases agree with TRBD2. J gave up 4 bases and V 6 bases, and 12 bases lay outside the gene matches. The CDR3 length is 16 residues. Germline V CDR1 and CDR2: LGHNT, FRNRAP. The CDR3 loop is CASGKLASDRYNEQFF. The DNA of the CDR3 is TGTGCTAGTGGCAAACTAGCGTCCGACCGATACAATGAGCAGTTCTTC.

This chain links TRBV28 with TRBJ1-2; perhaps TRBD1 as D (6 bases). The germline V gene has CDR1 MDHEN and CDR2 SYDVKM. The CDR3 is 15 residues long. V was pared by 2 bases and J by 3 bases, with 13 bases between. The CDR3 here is CASSLTGGADYGYTF. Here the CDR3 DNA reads TGTGCCAGCAGTTTAACCGGGGGGGCCGACTATGGCTACACCTTC.

For the CDR3, the DNA is TGTGCCAGCAGTTACCCGACCGGGATTACTGAAGCTTTCTTT. Its protein product is CASSYPTGITEAFF. This chain connects TRBV6-5 to TRBJ1-1; D gene unclear. Germline V gives CDR1 MNHEY, CDR2 SVGAGI. V was cut by 2 bases and J by 5 bases, with 12 bases left in between. The CDR3 totals 14 residues.

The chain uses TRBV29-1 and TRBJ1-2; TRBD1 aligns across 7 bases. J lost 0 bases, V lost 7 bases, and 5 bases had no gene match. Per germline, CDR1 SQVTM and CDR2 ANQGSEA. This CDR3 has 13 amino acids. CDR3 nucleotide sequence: TGCAGCGCGACAGGGAGTGCTAACTATGGCTACACCTTC. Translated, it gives CSATGSANYGYTF.

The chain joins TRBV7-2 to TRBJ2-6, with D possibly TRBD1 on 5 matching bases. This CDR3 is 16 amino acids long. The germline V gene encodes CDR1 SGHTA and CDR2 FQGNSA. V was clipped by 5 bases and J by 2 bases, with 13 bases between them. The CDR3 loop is CASSLQTVTGANVLTF. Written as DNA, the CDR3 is TGTGCCAGCAGCCTACAGACAGTGACTGGGGCCAACGTCCTGACTTTC.

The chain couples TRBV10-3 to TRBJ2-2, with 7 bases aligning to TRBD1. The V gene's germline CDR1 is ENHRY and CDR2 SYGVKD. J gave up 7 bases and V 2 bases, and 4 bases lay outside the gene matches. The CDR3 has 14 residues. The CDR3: CAISEDRADGELFF. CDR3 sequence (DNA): TGTGCCATCAGTGAGGACAGGGCGGACGGGGAGCTGTTTTTT.

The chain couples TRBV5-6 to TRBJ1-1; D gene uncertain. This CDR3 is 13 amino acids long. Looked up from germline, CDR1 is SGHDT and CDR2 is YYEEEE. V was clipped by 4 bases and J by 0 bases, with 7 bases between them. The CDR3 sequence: CASSRDLNTEAFF. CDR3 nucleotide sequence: TGTGCCAGCAGCCGGGATCTGAACACTGAAGCTTTCTTT.

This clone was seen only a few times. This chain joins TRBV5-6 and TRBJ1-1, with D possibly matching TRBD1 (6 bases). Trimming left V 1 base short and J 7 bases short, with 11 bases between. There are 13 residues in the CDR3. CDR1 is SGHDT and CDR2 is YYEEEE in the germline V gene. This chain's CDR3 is CASSLMGADEAFF. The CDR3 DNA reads TGTGCCAGCAGCTTGATGGGGGCAGATGAAGCTTTCTTT.

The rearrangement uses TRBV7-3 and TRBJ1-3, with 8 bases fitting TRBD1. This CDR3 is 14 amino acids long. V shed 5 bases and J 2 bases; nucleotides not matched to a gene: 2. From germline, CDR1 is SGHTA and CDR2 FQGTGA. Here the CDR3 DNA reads TGTGCCAGCAGCCCGACAGGGGCTGGAAACACCATATATTTT. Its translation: CASSPTGAGNTIYF.

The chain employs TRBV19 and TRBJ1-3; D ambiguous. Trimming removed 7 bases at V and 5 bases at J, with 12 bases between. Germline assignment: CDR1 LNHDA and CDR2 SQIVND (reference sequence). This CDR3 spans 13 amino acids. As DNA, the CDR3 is TGTGCCAGTACCATCGTCGGGAGAAACACCATATATTTT. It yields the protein CASTIVGRNTIYF.

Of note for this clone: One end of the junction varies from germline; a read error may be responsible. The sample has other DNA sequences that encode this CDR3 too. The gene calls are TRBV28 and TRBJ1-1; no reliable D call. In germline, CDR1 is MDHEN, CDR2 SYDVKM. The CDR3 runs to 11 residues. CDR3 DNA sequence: TGTGCCAGCAGATCTAGCACTGAAGCCTTCTTT. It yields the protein CASRSSTEAFF.